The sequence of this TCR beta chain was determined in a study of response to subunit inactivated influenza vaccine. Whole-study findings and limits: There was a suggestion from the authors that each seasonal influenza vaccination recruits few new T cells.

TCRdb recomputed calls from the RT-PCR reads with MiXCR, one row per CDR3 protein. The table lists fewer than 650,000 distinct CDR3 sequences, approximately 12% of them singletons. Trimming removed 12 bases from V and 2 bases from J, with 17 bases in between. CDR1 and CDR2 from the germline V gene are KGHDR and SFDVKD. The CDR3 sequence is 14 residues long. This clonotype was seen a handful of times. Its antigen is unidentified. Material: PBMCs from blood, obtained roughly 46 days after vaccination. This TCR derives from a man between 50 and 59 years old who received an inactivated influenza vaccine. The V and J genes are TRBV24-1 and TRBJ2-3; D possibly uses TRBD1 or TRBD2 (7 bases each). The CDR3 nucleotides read TGTGCCTCAGCGGGGACAGACTACACAGATACGCAGTATTTT. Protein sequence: CASAGTDYTDTQYF.